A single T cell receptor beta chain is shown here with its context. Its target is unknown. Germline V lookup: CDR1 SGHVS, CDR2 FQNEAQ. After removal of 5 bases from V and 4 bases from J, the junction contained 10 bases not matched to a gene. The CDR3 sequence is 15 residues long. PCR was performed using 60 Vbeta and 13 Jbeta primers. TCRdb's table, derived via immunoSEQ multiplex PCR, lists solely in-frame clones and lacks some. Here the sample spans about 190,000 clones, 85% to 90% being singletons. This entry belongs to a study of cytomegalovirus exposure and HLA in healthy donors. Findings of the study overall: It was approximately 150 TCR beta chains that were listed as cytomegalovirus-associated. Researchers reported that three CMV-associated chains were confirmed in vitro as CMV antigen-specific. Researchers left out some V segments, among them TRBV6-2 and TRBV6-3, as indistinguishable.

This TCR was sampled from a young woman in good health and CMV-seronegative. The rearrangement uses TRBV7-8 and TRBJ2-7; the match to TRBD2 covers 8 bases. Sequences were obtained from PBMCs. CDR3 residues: CASSPLGGGTYEQYF. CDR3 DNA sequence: TGTGCCAGCAGCCCTCTGGGCGGGGGGACTTACGAGCAGTACTTC.